A selection of T cell receptor beta chains follows, all from one sample in a study of shared clonotypes between healthy human individuals. Produced via immunoSEQ multiplex PCR; TCRdb's table is partial and in-frame only. Among roughly 2,300,000 clones listed, 85% to 95% were seen once. Sequenced: naive CD4+ T cells from PBMCs. All receptors derive from a man aged 18 to 30 in good health. Some clones in this sample may be carry-over from other donors' samples. The conserved cysteine and the conserved F or W are not part of the CDR3 here.

TRBV28	TRBJ2-3	ASSFTFGSGSTDTQY
TRBV6-1	TRBJ2-3	ASSEAILFGTDTQY
TRBV28	TRBJ1-1	AAGLTNTEAF
TRBV15	TRBJ1-1	ATRDPGQVTEAF
TRBV7-2	TRBJ2-2	ASSLATGLAGGGTGELF
TRBV28	TRBJ1-2	ASTRAVGGYGYT
TRBV18	TRBJ1-4	ASSLIRDEKLF
TRBV19	TRBJ1-1	ASDGQGKRQSMNTEAF
TRBV6-8	TRBJ2-1	ASRARDRGSQNEQF
TRBV29-1	TRBJ2-1	SVTRSGQF
TRBV5-1	TRBJ2-7	ASRTSDTYEQY
TRBV19	TRBJ1-2	ASSIARGGLLEEGYT
TRBV11-1	TRBJ2-7	ASSPGGAGVSYEQY
TRBV1	TRBJ2-7	TSSQDKREQY
TRBV5-1	TRBJ2-6	ASREDRGLSGANVLT
TRBV5-8	TRBJ1-2	ASSLRGGRNYGYT
TRBV27	TRBJ2-5	ASSLSDSQFGAQY
TRBV2	TRBJ1-5	ASRGPHPNQPQH
TRBV10-3	TRBJ2-2	ASQINLGAGELF
TRBV11-3	TRBJ2-7	ASSPGPRLGSYEQY
TRBV11-3	TRBJ2-1	ASSHSGSSYNEQF
TRBV9	TRBJ1-1	AGSVATDGDSTEAF
TRBV7-2	TRBJ2-7	ASSLIGGQGDHEQY
TRBV10-1	TRBJ2-3	ASSRLAGEGTDTQY
TRBV7-3	TRBJ2-2	ASSKYTGELF
TRBV21-1	TRBJ2-1	ASTSLGCNEQF
TRBV5-4	TRBJ1-1	ASSSGRRDTEAF
TRBV11-2	TRBJ2-5	ASSLPSWRQETQY
TRBV4-1	TRBJ2-7	ASSHPSGTSYEQY
TRBV7-3	TRBJ2-7	ASSPGRVKLGEQY
TRBV6-6	TRBJ1-3	ASSPRSSGNTIY
TRBV28	TRBJ2-2	ASRGQSVTGELF
TRBV28	TRBJ2-4	ASSIPDRVKNIQY
TRBV7-8	TRBJ1-5	ASSRFMTGVSGYDQPQH
TRBV25-1	TRBJ1-2	ASSVLQGSGGYT
TRBV28	TRBJ1-1	ATVWGEAF
TRBV7-2	TRBJ2-1	ASSSQQGGEQF
TRBV28	TRBJ1-5	ASSLAPFQGEKPQH
TRBV28	TRBJ2-3	ASREAPSTDTQY
TRBV19	TRBJ2-7	ASSIEASGAIYEQY
TRBV7-9	TRBJ2-2	ASSPKGSPGPHTGELF
TRBV28	TRBJ2-2	ASSGPRGYTGELF
TRBV5-4	TRBJ1-4	ASSLDYGTTSNEKLF
TRBV7-7	TRBJ2-1	ASSYQGVGEQF
TRBV4-1	TRBJ2-2	ASSLGPINTGELF
TRBV5-1	TRBJ1-1	ASRPTGGSPEAF
TRBV9	TRBJ1-2	ASSVDRAMSWHT
TRBV5-1	TRBJ2-3	ASRLYSRDTQY
TRBV2	TRBJ2-1	ASSNERGQF